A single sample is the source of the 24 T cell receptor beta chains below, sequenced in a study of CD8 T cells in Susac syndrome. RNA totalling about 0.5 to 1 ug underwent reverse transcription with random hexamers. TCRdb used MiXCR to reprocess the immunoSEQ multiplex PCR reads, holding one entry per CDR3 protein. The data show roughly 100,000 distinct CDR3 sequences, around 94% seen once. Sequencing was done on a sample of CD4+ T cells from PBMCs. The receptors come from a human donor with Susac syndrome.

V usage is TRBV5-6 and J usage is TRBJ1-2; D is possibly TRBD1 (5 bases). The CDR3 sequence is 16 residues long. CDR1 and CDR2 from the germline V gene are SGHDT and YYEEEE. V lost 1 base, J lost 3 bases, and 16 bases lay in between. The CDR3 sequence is CASSLSGFETDYGYTF. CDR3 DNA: TGTGCCAGCAGCTTGTCGGGGTTCGAGACAGACTATGGCTACACCTTC.

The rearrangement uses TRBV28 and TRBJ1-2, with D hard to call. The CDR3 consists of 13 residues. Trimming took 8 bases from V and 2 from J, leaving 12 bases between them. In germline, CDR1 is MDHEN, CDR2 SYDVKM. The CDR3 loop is CASSYTPNYGYTF. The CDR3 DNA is TGTGCCAGCTCCTATACACCCAACTATGGCTACACCTTC.

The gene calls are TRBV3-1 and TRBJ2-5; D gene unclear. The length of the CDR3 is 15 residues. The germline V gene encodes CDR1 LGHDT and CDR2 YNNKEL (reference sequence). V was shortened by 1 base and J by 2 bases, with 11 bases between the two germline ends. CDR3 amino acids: CASSQVRRRQETQYF. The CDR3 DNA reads TGTGCCAGCAGCCAAGTACGGCGGAGACAAGAGACCCAGTACTTC.

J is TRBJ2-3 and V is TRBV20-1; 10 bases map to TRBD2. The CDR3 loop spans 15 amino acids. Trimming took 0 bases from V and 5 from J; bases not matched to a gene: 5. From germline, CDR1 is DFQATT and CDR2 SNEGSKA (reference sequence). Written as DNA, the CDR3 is TGCAGTGCTAGAGATCCCACTAGCGGGGAAGATACGCAGTATTTT. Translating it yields CSARDPTSGEDTQYF.

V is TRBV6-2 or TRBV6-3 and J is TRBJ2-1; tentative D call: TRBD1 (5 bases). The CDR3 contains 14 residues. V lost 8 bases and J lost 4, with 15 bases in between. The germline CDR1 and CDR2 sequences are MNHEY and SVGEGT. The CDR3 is CASGAGWVYNEQFF. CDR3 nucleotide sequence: TGTGCCAGCGGGGCCGGGTGGGTATACAATGAGCAGTTCTTC.

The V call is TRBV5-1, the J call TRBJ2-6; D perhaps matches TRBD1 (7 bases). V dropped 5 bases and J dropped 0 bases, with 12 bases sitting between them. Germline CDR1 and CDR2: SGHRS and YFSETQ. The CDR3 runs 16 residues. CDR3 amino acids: CASRRGQSSGANVLTF. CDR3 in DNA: TGCGCCAGCAGGCGGGGACAGAGCTCTGGGGCCAACGTCCTGACTTTC.

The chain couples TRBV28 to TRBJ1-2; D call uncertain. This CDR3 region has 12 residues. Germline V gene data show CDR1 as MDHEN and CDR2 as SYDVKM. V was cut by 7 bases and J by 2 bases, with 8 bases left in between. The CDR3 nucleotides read TGTGCCAGCAAGACGGTAAACTATGGCTACACCTTC. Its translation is CASKTVNYGYTF.

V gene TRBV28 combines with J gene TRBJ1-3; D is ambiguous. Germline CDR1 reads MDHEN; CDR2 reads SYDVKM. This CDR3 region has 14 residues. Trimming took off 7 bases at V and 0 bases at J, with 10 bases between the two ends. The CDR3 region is CASTYGSSGNTIYF. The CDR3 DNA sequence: TGTGCCAGCACCTACGGGAGCTCTGGAAACACCATATATTTT.

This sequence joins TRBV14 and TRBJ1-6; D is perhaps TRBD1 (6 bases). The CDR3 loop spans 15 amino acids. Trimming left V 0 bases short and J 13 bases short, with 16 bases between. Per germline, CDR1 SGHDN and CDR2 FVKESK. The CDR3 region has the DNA TGTGCCAGCAGCCAAGAACACAGGGAAGGGAGGCCCCTCCACTTT. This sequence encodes CASSQEHREGRPLHF.

In DNA, the CDR3 is TGTGCCACCAGCAGAGACGGATTAACCGATCAGCCCCAGCATTTT. As protein: CATSRDGLTDQPQHF. V and J are TRBV15 and TRBJ1-5; D remains unclear. V lost 0 bases and J 5 bases, leaving 11 bases between the germline ends. This CDR3 has 15 residues. CDR1 is LNHNV, CDR2 YYDKDF, per germline (reference sequence). The whole variable domain, filled in from reference TRBV15 and TRBJ1-5, reads DAMVIQNPRYQVTQFGKPVTLSCSQTLNHNVMYWYQQKSSQAPKLLFHYYDKDFNNEADTPDNFQSRRPNTSFCFLDIRSPGLGDTAMYLCATSRDGLTDQPQHFGDGTRLSIL.

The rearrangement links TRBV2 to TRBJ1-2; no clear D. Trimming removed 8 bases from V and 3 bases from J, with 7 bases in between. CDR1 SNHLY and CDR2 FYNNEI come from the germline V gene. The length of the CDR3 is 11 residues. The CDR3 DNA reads TGTGCCAGCGCCGAATACTATGGCTACACCTTC. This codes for CASAEYYGYTF.

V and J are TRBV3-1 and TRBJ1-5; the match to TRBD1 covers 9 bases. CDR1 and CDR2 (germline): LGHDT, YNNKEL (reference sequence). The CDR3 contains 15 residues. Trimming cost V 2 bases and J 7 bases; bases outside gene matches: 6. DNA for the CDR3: TGTGCCAGCAGCCAATCGGGACAGGGTACCCAGCCCCAGCATTTT. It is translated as CASSQSGQGTQPQHF.

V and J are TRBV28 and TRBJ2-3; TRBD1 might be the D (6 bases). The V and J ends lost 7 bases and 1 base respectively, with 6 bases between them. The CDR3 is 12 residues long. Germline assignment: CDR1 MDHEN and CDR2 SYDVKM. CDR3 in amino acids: CASNRGTDTQYF. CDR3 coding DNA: TGTGCCAGCAACAGGGGCACAGATACGCAGTATTTT. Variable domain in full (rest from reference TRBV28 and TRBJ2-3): DVKVTQSSRYLVKRTGEKVFLECVQDMDHENMFWYRQDPGLGLRLIYFSYDVKMKEKGDIPEGYSVSREKKERFSLILESASTNQTSMYLCASNRGTDTQYFGPGTRLTVL.

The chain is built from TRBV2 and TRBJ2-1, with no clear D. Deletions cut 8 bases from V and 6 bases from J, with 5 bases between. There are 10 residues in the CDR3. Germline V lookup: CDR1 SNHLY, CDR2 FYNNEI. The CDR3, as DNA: TGTGCCAGCCCCACCAATGAGCAGTTCTTC. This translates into CASPTNEQFF.

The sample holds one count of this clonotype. The CDR3, as DNA: TGTGCCAGCAGCGCAGACCGGGACAGGGGATGGAGTTCACCCCTCCACTTT. As protein: CASSADRDRGWSSPLHF. This chain connects TRBV9 to TRBJ1-6, with 10 bases aligning to TRBD1. V trimming: 3 bases; J trimming: 9 bases; junction bases outside the gene matches: 12. This CDR3 has 17 amino acids. CDR1 is SGDLS, CDR2 YYNGEE, per germline.

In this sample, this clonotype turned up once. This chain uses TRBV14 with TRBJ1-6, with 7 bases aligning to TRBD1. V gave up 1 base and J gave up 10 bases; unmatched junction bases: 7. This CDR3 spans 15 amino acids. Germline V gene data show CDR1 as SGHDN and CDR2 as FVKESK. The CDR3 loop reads CASSQVRTGRSPLHF. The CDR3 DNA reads TGTGCCAGCAGCCAAGTCAGGACAGGTCGCTCACCCCTCCACTTT.

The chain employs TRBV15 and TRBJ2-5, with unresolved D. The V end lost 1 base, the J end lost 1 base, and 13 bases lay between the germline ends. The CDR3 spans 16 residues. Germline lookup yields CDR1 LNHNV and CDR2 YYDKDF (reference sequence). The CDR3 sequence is CATSRGVGRRQETQYF. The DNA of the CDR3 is TGTGCCACCAGCAGAGGCGTTGGGCGTCGCCAAGAGACCCAGTACTTC.

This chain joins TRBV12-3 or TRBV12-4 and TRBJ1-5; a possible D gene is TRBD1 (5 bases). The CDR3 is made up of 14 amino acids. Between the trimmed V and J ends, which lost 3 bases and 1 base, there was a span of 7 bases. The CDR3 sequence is CASSFGGSNQPQHF. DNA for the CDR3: TGTGCCAGCAGTTTCGGGGGAAGCAATCAGCCCCAGCATTTT.

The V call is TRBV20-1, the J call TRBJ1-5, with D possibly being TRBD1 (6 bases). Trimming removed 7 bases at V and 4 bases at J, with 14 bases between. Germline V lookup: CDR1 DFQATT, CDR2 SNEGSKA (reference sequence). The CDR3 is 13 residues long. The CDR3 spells CSVLDDRNQPQHF. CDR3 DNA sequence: TGCAGTGTCCTAGACGACAGGAATCAGCCCCAGCATTTT.

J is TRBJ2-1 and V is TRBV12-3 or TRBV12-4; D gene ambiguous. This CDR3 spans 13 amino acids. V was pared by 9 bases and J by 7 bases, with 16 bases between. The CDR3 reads CASSYGPRNEQFF. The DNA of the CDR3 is TGTGCCAGTTCTTACGGGCCGAGGAATGAGCAGTTCTTC.

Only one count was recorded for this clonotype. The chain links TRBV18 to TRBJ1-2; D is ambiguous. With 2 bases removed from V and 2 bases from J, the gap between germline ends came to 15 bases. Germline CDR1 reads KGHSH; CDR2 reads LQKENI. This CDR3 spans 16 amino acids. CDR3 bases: TGTGCCAGCTCACCAGAAAATCGACCCTCCAACTATGGCTACACCTTC. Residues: CASSPENRPSNYGYTF.

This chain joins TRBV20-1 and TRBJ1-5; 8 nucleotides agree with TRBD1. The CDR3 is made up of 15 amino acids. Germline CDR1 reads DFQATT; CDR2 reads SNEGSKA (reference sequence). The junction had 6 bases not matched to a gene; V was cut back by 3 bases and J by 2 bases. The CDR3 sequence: CSASFSGGRNQPQHF. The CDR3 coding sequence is TGCAGTGCTAGTTTTTCAGGGGGCCGCAATCAGCCCCAGCATTTT.

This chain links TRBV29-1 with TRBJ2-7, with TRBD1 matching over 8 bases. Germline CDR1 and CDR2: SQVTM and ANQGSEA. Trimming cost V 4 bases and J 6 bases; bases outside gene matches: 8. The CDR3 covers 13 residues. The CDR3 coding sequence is TGCAGCGTTGTAATTGGACAGGGAGGCGAGCAGTACTTC. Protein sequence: CSVVIGQGGEQYF.

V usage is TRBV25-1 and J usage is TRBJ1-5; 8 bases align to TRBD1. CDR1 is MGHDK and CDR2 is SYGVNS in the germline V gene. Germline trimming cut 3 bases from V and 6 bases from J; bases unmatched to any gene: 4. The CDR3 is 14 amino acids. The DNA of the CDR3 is TGTGCCAGCAGTGACTCAGGGGGCTCTCAGCCCCAGCATTTT. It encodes CASSDSGGSQPQHF. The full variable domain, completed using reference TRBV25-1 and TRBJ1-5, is EADIYQTPRYLVIGTGKKITLECSQTMGHDKMYWYQQDPGMELHLIHYSYGVNSTEKGDLSSESTVSRIRTEHFPLTLESARPSHTSQYLCASSDSGGSQPQHFGDGTRLSIL.